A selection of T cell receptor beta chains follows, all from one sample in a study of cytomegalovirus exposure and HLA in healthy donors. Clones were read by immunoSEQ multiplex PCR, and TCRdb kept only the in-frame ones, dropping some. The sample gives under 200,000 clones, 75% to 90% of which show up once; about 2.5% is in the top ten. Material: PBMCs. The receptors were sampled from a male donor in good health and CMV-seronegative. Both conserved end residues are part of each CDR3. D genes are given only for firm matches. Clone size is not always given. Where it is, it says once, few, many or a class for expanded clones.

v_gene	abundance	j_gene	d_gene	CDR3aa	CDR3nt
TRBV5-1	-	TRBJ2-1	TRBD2	CASSLAGGPRSEQFF	TGCGCCAGCAGCTTAGCGGGGGGGCCGAGAAGTGAGCAGTTCTTC
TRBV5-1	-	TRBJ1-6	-	CASSETGSYNSPLHF	TGCGCCAGCAGCGAGACGGGCTCCTATAATTCACCCCTCCACTTT
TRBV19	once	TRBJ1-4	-	CASMWRGAPGEKLFF	TGTGCCAGTATGTGGAGGGGCGCCCCGGGGGAAAAACTGTTTTTT
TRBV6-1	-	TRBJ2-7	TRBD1	CASSERDRAPWGQYF	TGTGCCAGCAGTGAAAGGGACAGGGCCCCCTGGGGGCAGTACTTC
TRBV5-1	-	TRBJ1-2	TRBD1	CASSTGDRGFGGYTF	TGCGCCAGCAGCACGGGGGACAGGGGATTTGGCGGCTACACCTTC
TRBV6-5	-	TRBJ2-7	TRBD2	CASSYASGGAYEQYF	TGTGCCAGCAGTTACGCTAGCGGGGGGGCCTACGAGCAGTACTTC
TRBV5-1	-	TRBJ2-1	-	CASSPGGANEQFF	TGCGCCAGCAGCCCCGGCGGGGCTAATGAGCAGTTCTTC
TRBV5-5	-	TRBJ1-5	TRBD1	CASSKAPGQGFDQPQHF	TGTGCCAGCAGCAAAGCACCGGGACAGGGTTTTGATCAGCCCCAGCATTTT
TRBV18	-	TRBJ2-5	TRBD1	CASSHNTGGGETQYF	TGTGCCAGCTCACATAACACAGGGGGCGGAGAGACCCAGTACTTC
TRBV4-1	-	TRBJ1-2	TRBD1	CASSHYRDSDLHGYTF	TGCGCCAGCAGCCATTACCGGGACAGCGACTTGCATGGCTACACCTTC
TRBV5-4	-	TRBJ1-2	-	CASSAGTPGAYGYTF	TGTGCCAGCAGCGCCGGGACACCAGGTGCCTATGGCTACACCTTC
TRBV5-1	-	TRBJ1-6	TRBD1	CASSAGTGNSPLHF	TGCGCCAGCAGCGCCGGGACAGGGAATTCACCCCTCCACTTT
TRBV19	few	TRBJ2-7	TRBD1	CASSRDSPSYEQYF	TGTGCCAGTAGTCGGGACAGCCCCTCCTACGAGCAGTACTTC
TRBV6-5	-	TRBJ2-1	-	CASSYGTGYNEQFF	TGTGCCAGCAGTTACGGCACAGGTTACAATGAGCAGTTCTTC
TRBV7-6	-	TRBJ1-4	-	CASSSQGSGEKLFF	TGTGCCAGCAGCTCCCAAGGCTCGGGGGAAAAACTGTTTTTT
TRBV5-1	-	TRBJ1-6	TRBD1	CASSLAVGQGDSPLHF	TGCGCCAGCAGCTTGGCGGTCGGACAGGGCGATTCACCCCTCCACTTT
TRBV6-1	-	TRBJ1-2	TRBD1	CASSDRPGQGVNYGYTF	TGTGCCAGCAGTGACCGACCAGGACAGGGAGTTAACTATGGCTACACCTTC
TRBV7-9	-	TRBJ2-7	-	CASSLDFQGMGEQYF	TGTGCCAGCAGCTTAGATTTTCAGGGGATGGGCGAGCAGTACTTC
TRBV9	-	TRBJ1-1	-	CDGRVWKNTEAFF	TGTGATGGGCGCGTTTGGAAGAACACTGAAGCTTTCTTT
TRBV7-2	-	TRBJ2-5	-	CASSLEAGAEETQYF	TGTGCCAGCAGCTTAGAGGCAGGGGCTGAAGAGACCCAGTACTTC
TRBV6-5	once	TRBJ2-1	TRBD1	CASSRDRVSYNEQFF	TGTGCCAGCAGTAGAGACAGGGTCTCCTACAATGAGCAGTTCTTC
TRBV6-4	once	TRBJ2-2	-	CASSGHPDAGELFF	TGTGCCAGCAGTGGACACCCCGATGCCGGGGAGCTGTTTTTT
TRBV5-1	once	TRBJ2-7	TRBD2	CASRPLAGGSYEQYF	TGCGCCAGCAGACCACTAGCGGGGGGGTCCTACGAGCAGTACTTC
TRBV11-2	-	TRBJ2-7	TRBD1	CASSSLPGTETYEQYF	TGTGCCAGCAGCTCGCTACCCGGGACAGAGACCTACGAGCAGTACTTC
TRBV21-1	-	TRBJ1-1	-	CASSKKTGGEVGVNTEAFF	TGTGCCAGCAGCAAAAAGACAGGGGGCGAAGTAGGAGTGAACACTGAAGCTTTCTTT
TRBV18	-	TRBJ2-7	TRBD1	CASSPSGTGNYEQYF	TGTGCCAGCTCACCATCGGGGACAGGGAACTACGAGCAGTACTTC
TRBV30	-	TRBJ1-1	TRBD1	CAWSPKGQGDSEAFF	TGTGCCTGGAGTCCCAAAGGTCAGGGGGATTCTGAAGCTTTCTTT
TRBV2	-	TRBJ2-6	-	CASSPRGGANVLTF	TGTGCCAGCAGTCCTCGGGGTGGGGCCAACGTCCTGACTTTC
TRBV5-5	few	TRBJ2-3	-	CASLVQGRTDTQYF	TGTGCCAGCTTAGTCCAGGGGCGCACAGATACGCAGTATTTT